This T cell receptor beta chain was documented in a study of spatial heterogeneity in lung cancer. Study background: The library had UMIs, and each TCR and UMI pair averaged more than ten raw reads.

This clonotype was recorded many times. Time point specified: sample taken at primary tumor resection. Whole RNA, which was extracted from tumor, nontumor lung tissue or frozen PBMC, was sequenced without any cell sorting. Germline assignment: CDR1 MNHNY and CDR2 SVGAGI (reference sequence). CDR3 size: 15 residues. Trimming removed 5 bases from V and 0 bases from J; junction bases left unmatched: 3. A unique molecular identifier was carried by every single TCR cDNA molecule. Via MiXCR, TCRdb re-called the 5' RACE reads, giving one row per CDR3 protein. The sample yields some 38,000 distinct CDR3 sequences, around 7.5% seen once.

The sample here was PBMCs, taken at surgery. This sequence was found in a male donor with early-stage non-small cell lung cancer. The chain combines TRBV6-6 with TRBJ2-2; 7 bases are a match to TRBD2. CDR3 in amino acids: CASSGRGSNTGELFF. Here the CDR3 DNA reads TGTGCCAGCAGTGGGAGGGGCTCGAACACCGGGGAGCTGTTTTTT.